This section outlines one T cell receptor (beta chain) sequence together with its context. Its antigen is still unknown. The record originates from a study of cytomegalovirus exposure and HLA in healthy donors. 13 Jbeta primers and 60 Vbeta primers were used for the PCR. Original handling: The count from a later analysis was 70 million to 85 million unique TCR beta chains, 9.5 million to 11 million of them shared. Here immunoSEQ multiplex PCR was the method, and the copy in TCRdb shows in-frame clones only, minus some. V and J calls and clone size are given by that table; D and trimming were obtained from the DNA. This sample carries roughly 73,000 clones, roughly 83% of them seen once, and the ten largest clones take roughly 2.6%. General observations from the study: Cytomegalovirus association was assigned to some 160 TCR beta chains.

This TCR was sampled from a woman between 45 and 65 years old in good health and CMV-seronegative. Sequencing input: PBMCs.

DNA for the CDR3: TGTGCCAGCAGCCTTGGGACATGGACGCCCCAGCATTTT. It yields the protein CASSLGTWTPQHF. V is TRBV7-2 and J is TRBJ1-5, with D possibly being TRBD1 (6 bases). The germline V gene has CDR1 SGHTA and CDR2 FQGNSA. This CDR3 is 13 amino acids long. V lost 5 bases and J 9 bases, leaving 14 bases between the germline ends.